This T cell receptor (beta chain) emerged from a study of CD8 T cells in ankylosing spondylitis. Points from the study as a whole: Ankylosing spondylitis blood seemed to carry a telltale TCR beta motif made of eight highly homologous variants.

Each CDR3 protein is one row after TCRdb ran MiXCR on the 5' RACE reads. The sample shows fewer than 450,000 distinct CDR3 sequences, 15% to 20% of them seen only once. Trimming shortened V by 7 bases and J by 0 bases, and 7 bases separated the two germline ends. This CDR3 spans 13 amino acids. This clonotype was seen a few times. The antigen remains unidentified. The chain combines TRBV12-3 or TRBV12-4 with TRBJ1-5; D remains ambiguous. The sequence was obtained from a male donor with ankylosing spondylitis. Sequenced material: blood, either unsorted or a sorted T cell fraction (not recorded which). CDR3 amino acids: CASTEASNQPQHF. CDR3 coding DNA: TGTGCCAGCACCGAAGCTAGCAATCAGCCCCAGCATTTT.